These T cell receptor beta chains were read from a single sample in a study of human T cells and chemical hapten exposure. TCRdb called the RACE reads again in MiXCR, with one record for every CDR3 protein. Of 300,000 to 350,000 distinct CDR3 sequences in the sample, 5.5% to 8% are singletons; the top ten hold 7% to 10%. The starting material was whole blood, obtained in connection with sensitization to the hapten diphenylcyclopropenone (DPC). These receptors originate from a woman between 18 and 30 years old with alopecia areata. Some clones in this sample may be carry-over from other donors' samples. Both conserved end residues are part of each CDR3. A D gene is named only where the DNA matches it firmly. Clone size is stated in some rows and not others, as once, few, many or a class when expanded.

d_call j_call v_call clone_size cdr3_aa cdr3_nt
NA TRBJ1-6 TRBV6-2/TRBV6-3 many CASSYSTDFNSPLHF TGTGCCAGCAGTTACTCGACAGACTTTAATTCACCCCTCCACTTT
NA TRBJ1-2 TRBV7-9 NA CASNPLGRGEGGYTF TGTGCCAGCAACCCACTGGGCAGGGGTGAGGGCGGCTACACCTTC
NA TRBJ1-1 TRBV27 few CASSSYEVGSEAFF TGTGCCAGCAGTTCATATGAAGTTGGGAGTGAAGCTTTCTTT
TRBD1 TRBJ2-7 TRBV18 NA CASSTGTGDEQYF TGTGCCAGCTCAACGGGGACAGGGGACGAGCAGTACTTC
NA TRBJ1-1 TRBV6-6 few CASTLDGTEAFF TGTGCCAGCACTTTAGACGGGACTGAAGCTTTCTTT
NA TRBJ2-7 TRBV6-2/TRBV6-3 many CASSQLDGSGEQYF TGTGCCAGCAGTCAGCTCGACGGATCGGGAGAGCAGTACTTC
NA TRBJ2-5 TRBV9 NA CASSNTGIQETQYF TGTGCCAGCAGCAACACAGGGATCCAAGAGACCCAGTACTTC
NA TRBJ2-7 TRBV4-1 few CASSQVVRGTRNEQYF TGCGCCAGCAGCCAAGTAGTCAGGGGTACCCGGAACGAGCAGTACTTC
NA TRBJ1-1 TRBV12-3/TRBV12-4 NA CASSLRGPEAFF TGTGCCAGCAGTTTAAGGGGCCCTGAAGCTTTCTTT
NA TRBJ1-1 TRBV7-3 few CASSSRQDTEAFF TGTGCCAGCAGCTCAAGACAGGACACTGAAGCTTTCTTT
NA TRBJ2-5 TRBV2 NA CAGAGESWGETQYF TGTGCCGGAGCCGGGGAATCGTGGGGAGAGACCCAGTACTTC
TRBD1 TRBJ2-4 TRBV27 NA CASSLSRDRWVKLAKNIQYF TGTGCCAGCAGTTTATCTAGGGACAGATGGGTCAAACTAGCCAAAAACATTCAGTACTTC
TRBD2 TRBJ2-6 TRBV4-2 many CASSQRLAGNGGANVLTF TGTGCCAGCAGCCAACGACTAGCGGGGAATGGTGGGGCCAACGTCCTGACTTTC
TRBD2 TRBJ2-3 TRBV7-2 many CASGTGLAGRRTDTQYF TGTGCCAGCGGGACGGGACTAGCGGGGCGGCGAACAGATACGCAGTATTTT
TRBD1 TRBJ1-1 TRBV5-1 many CASSLEQGGPNTEAFF TGCGCCAGCAGCTTGGAACAGGGGGGTCCGAACACTGAAGCTTTCTTT
NA TRBJ2-3 TRBV20-1 many CSASNDFTDTQYF TGCAGTGCTAGTAATGACTTCACAGATACGCAGTATTTT
TRBD1 TRBJ1-2 TRBV2 few CASSGTGVNYGYTF TGTGCCAGCAGTGGGACAGGGGTGAACTATGGCTACACCTTC
NA TRBJ1-2 TRBV5-5 few CASSRRFSGDYGYTF TGTGCCAGCAGCAGAAGGTTTTCAGGGGACTATGGCTACACCTTC
TRBD1 TRBJ1-2 TRBV29-1 few CSTAGTAYGYTF TGCAGCACCGCCGGGACAGCCTATGGCTACACCTTC
TRBD2 TRBJ2-2 TRBV7-2 many CASSLLGTNSGELFF TGTGCCAGCAGCTTATTAGGGACTAATTCCGGGGAGCTGTTTTTT
NA TRBJ2-3 TRBV27 NA CASTILTSVGTDTQYF TGTGCCAGCACCATACTAACCTCGGTGGGCACAGATACGCAGTATTTT
NA TRBJ2-3 TRBV29-1 few CSVEEGSTDTQYF TGCAGCGTTGAAGAGGGGTCTACAGATACGCAGTATTTT
TRBD1 TRBJ2-3 TRBV7-9 many CASSLGQGVRDTQYF TGTGCCAGCAGCTTAGGACAGGGAGTGAGAGATACGCAGTATTTT
NA TRBJ1-1 TRBV6-2/TRBV6-3 few CASSYSPDSVNTEAFF TGTGCCAGCAGTTACTCCCCGGACAGCGTGAACACTGAAGCTTTCTTT
NA TRBJ1-6 TRBV6-6 few CASSDRIGLINSPLHF TGTGCCAGCAGTGACCGAATTGGGCTTATTAATTCACCCCTCCACTTT
TRBD1 TRBJ1-6 TRBV28 many CASSPPGQGNSPLHF TGTGCCAGCAGTCCACCCGGACAGGGGAATTCACCCCTCCACTTT
NA TRBJ1-4 TRBV20-1 NA CSPLESATNEKLFF TGCAGTCCCCTAGAAAGTGCAACTAATGAAAAACTGTTTTTT